The 26 T cell receptor beta chains presented below share a single source sample, sequenced in a study of beta chain features in type 1 diabetes. Antigens for these TCRs are unknown. Expressed TCRB transcripts were sequenced because the entire RNA isolate underwent reverse transcription. The table came from immunoSEQ multiplex PCR; TCRdb's copy has only in-frame clones and leaves some out. The sample records under 300,000 clones, under 20% being singletons. The study, taken as a whole, reports: Shorter TCRB CDR3s, moderately but significantly so, were found in Type 1 diabetes patients in all four CD4+ subsets.

The sequencing sample was made of naive CD4+ T cells from blood. The source of these receptors is a man aged 25 to 40 with type 1 diabetes.

This clone was counted a few times. V gene TRBV5-1 combines with J gene TRBJ2-3; D is ambiguous. V was clipped by 2 bases and J by 2 bases, with 6 bases between them. The CDR3 has 13 residues. Germline V gene data show CDR1 as SGHRS and CDR2 as YFSETQ. In DNA, the CDR3 is TGCGCCAGCAGCTTTATCCCCACAGATACGCAGTATTTT. It specifies CASSFIPTDTQYF.

This clone showed up just a few times. The chain recombines TRBV18 with TRBJ2-7, with D possibly TRBD1 on 6 matching bases. The CDR3 length is 14 residues. The germline gives CDR1 KGHSH, CDR2 LQKENI. Trimming removed 3 bases from V and 4 bases from J, with 13 bases in between. The CDR3 bases are TGTGCCAGCTCACCTCCAGCCCAGGGGTACGAGCAGTACTTC. This sequence encodes CASSPPAQGYEQYF.

This clone was seen a handful of times. This chain uses TRBV7-2 with TRBJ2-1; D gene unclear. The CDR3 has 12 residues. Germline V lookup: CDR1 SGHTA, CDR2 FQGNSA. V lost 5 bases and J lost 7, with 9 bases in between. Here the CDR3 reads CASSPHFNEQFF. In nucleotides, the CDR3 is TGTGCCAGCAGCCCCCATTTTAATGAGCAGTTCTTC.

This chain connects TRBV29-1 to TRBJ1-1; D is undetermined. V lost 4 bases and J lost 3, with 12 bases in between. The CDR3 runs to 13 residues. Germline V gives CDR1 SQVTM, CDR2 ANQGSEA. The CDR3 DNA reads as TGCAGCGTTGCGGCAAGACTGGACACTGAAGCTTTCTTT. Translating gives CSVAARLDTEAFF.

This clone was recorded a few times. The rearrangement links TRBV29-1 to TRBJ2-7, with 16 bases aligning to TRBD2. The ends lost 4 bases at V and 7 bases at J; junction bases unmatched: 10. Germline CDR1 SQVTM, CDR2 ANQGSEA. This CDR3 comprises 16 residues. The CDR3 coding sequence is TGCAGCGTTGGATCGGGACTAGCGGGAGGGTTGCGGGAGCAGTACTTC. The encoded protein is CSVGSGLAGGLREQYF.

This clone was seen a handful of times. The genes are TRBV5-6 and TRBJ1-1, with D uncertain. Germline-derived CDR1 and CDR2 are SGHDT and YYEEEE. V lost 4 bases to trimming and J lost 1 base, with 5 bases between them. There are 12 residues in the CDR3. The CDR3 region has the DNA TGTGCCAGCAGCACGCGGAACACTGAAGCTTTCTTT. As protein: CASSTRNTEAFF. The full variable domain, with the rest looked up from reference TRBV5-6 and TRBJ1-1, is DAGVTQSPTHLIKTRGQQVTLRCSPKSGHDTVSWYQQALGQGPQFIFQYYEEEERQRGNFPDRFSGHQFPNYSSELNVNALLLGDSALYLCASSTRNTEAFFGQGTRLTVV.

This clone came up a few times. The chain has TRBV29-1 and TRBJ2-3; 7 bases match TRBD2. Per germline, CDR1 SQVTM and CDR2 ANQGSEA. CDR3 size: 13 residues. Trimming cost V 2 bases and J 4 bases; bases outside gene matches: 3. In DNA form, the CDR3 reads TGCAGCGTTGAAAGGGGAGGGGCAGATACGCAGTATTTT. Translated, it gives CSVERGGADTQYF.

CDR3 sequence: CASTTDRGETQYF. CDR3 coding DNA: TGTGCCAGTACAACCGACCGGGGAGAGACCCAGTACTTC. The rearrangement uses TRBV6-1 and TRBJ2-5; maybe TRBD2 (5 bases). V dropped 9 bases and J dropped 4 bases, with 15 bases sitting between them. The CDR3 covers 13 residues. CDR1 and CDR2 (germline): MNHNS, SASEGT.

This clone came up a few times. The genes are TRBV21-1 and TRBJ1-2; the D segment call TRBD1 is taken from the table without a DNA check. TRBV21-1 is tagged as a pseudogene. CDR3 size: 14 residues. Written as DNA, the CDR3 is TGTGCCAGCAGCAAAGCCTTCAACAGCTATGGCTACACCTTC. It codes for CASSKAFNSYGYTF.

The chain is built from TRBV14 and TRBJ2-6; perhaps D is TRBD1 or TRBD2 (5 bases each). Per germline, CDR1 SGHDN and CDR2 FVKESK. The CDR3 covers 18 residues. V was shortened by 0 bases and J by 4 bases, with 16 bases between the two germline ends. The DNA for the CDR3 is TGTGCCAGCAGCCAAGATAGGGGACCGGCAGTAGGGGCCAACGTCCTGACTTTC. This codes for CASSQDRGPAVGANVLTF.

As DNA, the CDR3 is TGCGCCAGCAGCCAAGAGGGACTAGCGGGAGGTTACACAGATACGCAGTATTTT. Its translation: CASSQEGLAGGYTDTQYF. This sequence joins TRBV4-3 and TRBJ2-3, with 15 nucleotides matching TRBD2. CDR1 LGHNA and CDR2 YSLEER come from the germline V gene. The CDR3 totals 18 residues. Trimming cost V 0 bases and J 2 bases; bases outside gene matches: 3.

The chain carries TRBV7-9 and TRBJ1-4; D gene unclear. V shed 1 base and J shed 2 bases, with 5 bases lying between them. The CDR3 runs to 14 residues. CDR1 and CDR2 from the germline V gene are SEHNR and FQNEAQ (reference sequence). DNA for the CDR3: TGTGCCAGCAGCTTAGAGCAGACTAATGAAAAACTGTTTTTT. This codes for CASSLEQTNEKLFF.

This chain uses TRBV7-9 with TRBJ2-5, with a possible D match to TRBD1 (5 bases). Trimming pared 3 bases from V and 5 bases from J, leaving 10 bases between. The CDR3 totals 13 residues. Per the germline V gene, CDR1 is SEHNR and CDR2 is FQNEAQ (reference sequence). The CDR3, as DNA: TGTGCCAGCAGCTTTCGACAGTGGGAGACCCAGTACTTC. It codes for CASSFRQWETQYF.

CDR3 sequence reads: CAWSTVTGYGYTF. CDR3 DNA: TGTGCCTGGAGTACTGTGACTGGATACGGCTACACCTTC. The gene calls are TRBV30 and TRBJ1-2; D remains ambiguous. The CDR3 loop spans 13 amino acids. The ends were cut back, 2 bases at V and 8 bases at J, with 15 bases in the middle. The V gene's germline CDR1 is GTSNPN and CDR2 SVGIG (reference sequence).

This clone was counted between two and nine times. The chain joins TRBV28 to TRBJ2-3; the match to TRBD1 covers 11 bases. The CDR3 has 16 amino acids. Germline trimming cut 5 bases from V and 6 bases from J; bases unmatched to any gene: 10. Germline V lookup: CDR1 MDHEN, CDR2 SYDVKM. CDR3 nucleotides: TGTGCCAGCAGTACCGGACAGGGGGCCTACAGGGATACGCAGTATTTT. Translated: CASSTGQGAYRDTQYF. The full variable domain, with the rest looked up from reference TRBV28 and TRBJ2-3, is DVKVTQSSRYLVKRTGEKVFLECVQDMDHENMFWYRQDPGLGLRLIYFSYDVKMKEKGDIPEGYSVSREKKERFSLILESASTNQTSMYLCASSTGQGAYRDTQYFGPGTRLTVL.

In the case of this clone: Other DNA sequences in the sample encode the same CDR3. V usage is TRBV18 and J usage is TRBJ2-7, with no clear D. CDR3 length equals 13 residues. Germline V lookup: CDR1 KGHSH, CDR2 LQKENI. Between the trimmed V and J ends, which lost 0 bases and 0 bases, there was a span of 3 bases. The DNA for the CDR3 is TGTGCCAGCTCACCACCTAGCTCCTACGAGCAGTACTTC. Its protein product is CASSPPSSYEQYF.

In its sample, this clone was seen a few times. This sequence joins TRBV7-3 and TRBJ1-1; TRBD1 matches 7 bases. The germline V gene encodes CDR1 SGHTA and CDR2 FQGTGA. Trimming took 3 bases from V and 9 from J; bases not matched to a gene: 4. The CDR3 length is 12 residues. The CDR3 region is CASSFPGGQAFF. CDR3 DNA sequence: TGTGCCAGCAGCTTCCCAGGGGGTCAAGCTTTCTTT. Full variable domain (missing parts from reference TRBV7-3 and TRBJ1-1): GAGVSQTPSNKVTEKGKYVELRCDPISGHTALYWYRQSLGQGPEFLIYFQGTGAADDSGLPNDRFFAVRPEGSVSTLKIQRTERGDSAVYLCASSFPGGQAFFGQGTRLTVV.

This clone showed up just a few times. The chain recombines TRBV29-1 with TRBJ2-1; 13 bases agree with TRBD2. The V and J ends lost 8 bases and 4 bases, in that order; junction bases with no gene match: 5. CDR3 length: 14 residues. Germline CDR1 and CDR2: SQVTM and ANQGSEA. CDR3 nucleotide sequence: TGCAGCTTATTGACTAGCGGGAGGTACAATGAGCAGTTCTTC. Its protein product is CSLLTSGRYNEQFF.

The genes are TRBV19 and TRBJ2-7; no clear D gene. Trimming took 3 bases from V and 1 from J, leaving 16 bases between them. This CDR3 contains 16 residues. Germline V gene sequence: CDR1 LNHDA, CDR2 SQIVND (reference sequence). CDR3 in DNA: TGTGCCAGTAGTATTAATTTAGGGATGTTGTCCTACGAGCAGTACTTC. Translated, it gives CASSINLGMLSYEQYF.

The sample holds a few counts of this clone. The same CDR3 also results from other DNA sequences found in this sample. The chain employs TRBV29-1 and TRBJ2-3, with D hard to call. Between the trimmed V and J ends, which lost 4 bases and 2 bases, there was a span of 7 bases. The CDR3 has 12 residues. From germline, CDR1 is SQVTM and CDR2 ANQGSEA. The CDR3 sequence is CSVAAVTDTQYF. The DNA of the CDR3 is TGCAGCGTTGCTGCGGTCACAGATACGCAGTATTTT.

The sample holds a few counts of this clone. The V call is TRBV10-3, the J call TRBJ2-3; 13 bases map to TRBD2. Germline V CDR1 and CDR2: ENHRY, SYGVKD. The ends lost 11 bases at V and 6 bases at J; junction bases unmatched: 8. This CDR3 spans 14 amino acids. This CDR3 is CAVAGTSGADTQYF. CDR3 DNA: TGTGCCGTGGCTGGGACTAGCGGGGCCGATACGCAGTATTTT.

The CDR3 region is CASSYIRLATLEQYF. CDR3 nucleotide sequence: TGTGCCAGCAGTTACATTCGGCTAGCTACGCTCGAGCAGTACTTC. The chain links TRBV6-5 to TRBJ2-7; a possible D gene is TRBD2 (5 bases). This CDR3 spans 15 amino acids. Germline V gene sequence: CDR1 MNHEY, CDR2 SVGAGI. Trimming stripped 2 bases from V and 6 bases from J, with 17 bases between.

This clone appeared a few times. The CDR3 region is CASSLGTGGNQPQHF. Here the CDR3 DNA reads TGTGCCAGCAGTTTAGGAACAGGGGGCAATCAGCCCCAGCATTTT. The chain joins TRBV28 to TRBJ1-5, with TRBD1 matching 7 bases. The CDR3 is 15 residues long. Germline V gene data show CDR1 as MDHEN and CDR2 as SYDVKM. The trim removed 2 bases at V and 2 bases at J, leaving 3 bases unmatched.

The genes are TRBV6-5 and TRBJ1-1; D is uncertain. V gave up 2 bases and J gave up 3 bases, with 10 bases separating them. The CDR3 totals 14 residues. Germline lookup yields CDR1 MNHEY and CDR2 SVGAGI. Here the CDR3 DNA reads TGTGCCAGCAGTTACCGAGCCCGGGACACTGAAGCTTTCTTT. Its translation is CASSYRARDTEAFF.

Note on this clone: The sample contains more than one DNA sequence encoding this CDR3. This sequence joins TRBV30 and TRBJ2-4, with D tentatively TRBD1 (5 bases). Germline CDR1 is GTSNPN and CDR2 is SVGIG (reference sequence). The CDR3 consists of 14 residues. V lost 3 bases and J 3 bases, leaving 12 bases between the germline ends. The CDR3 DNA sequence: TGTGCCTGGAGCTGGGGCTCAGGCAAAAACATTCAGTACTTC. Protein product: CAWSWGSGKNIQYF.

This chain links TRBV19 with TRBJ2-1; perhaps TRBD1 as D (6 bases). Germline CDR1 is LNHDA and CDR2 is SQIVND (reference sequence). The V end lost 7 bases, the J end lost 3 bases, and 13 bases lay between the germline ends. CDR3 length: 14 residues. CDR3 in amino acids: CASTTWDIYNEQFF. CDR3 in DNA: TGTGCCAGTACTACATGGGACATCTACAATGAGCAGTTCTTC.